This TCR beta chain is drawn from a study of PD-L1 blockade in urothelial cancer. Study-level information: Of prior chemotherapy regimens, patients had received between 0 and 3.

CDR3 size: 17 residues. The germline V and J ends were trimmed by 6 bases and 1 base, with 16 bases remaining between them. Germline loops: CDR1 SEHNR, CDR2 FQNEAQ (reference sequence). TCRdb keeps only in-frame clones here, not all; method: immunoSEQ multiplex PCR. The sample shows around 70,000 clones, around four fifths of them seen only once. This sample comprised PBMCs, obtained around atezolizumab (anti-PD-L1) treatment. The V gene is TRBV7-9, the J gene TRBJ2-6; D uncertain. The TCR comes from a man in his sixties or seventies with urothelial cancer. CDR3 in amino acids: CASRFLTRRSGANVLTF. CDR3 nucleotides: TGTGCCAGCAGATTCCTAACGCGGCGGTCTGGGGCCAACGTCCTGACTTTC.